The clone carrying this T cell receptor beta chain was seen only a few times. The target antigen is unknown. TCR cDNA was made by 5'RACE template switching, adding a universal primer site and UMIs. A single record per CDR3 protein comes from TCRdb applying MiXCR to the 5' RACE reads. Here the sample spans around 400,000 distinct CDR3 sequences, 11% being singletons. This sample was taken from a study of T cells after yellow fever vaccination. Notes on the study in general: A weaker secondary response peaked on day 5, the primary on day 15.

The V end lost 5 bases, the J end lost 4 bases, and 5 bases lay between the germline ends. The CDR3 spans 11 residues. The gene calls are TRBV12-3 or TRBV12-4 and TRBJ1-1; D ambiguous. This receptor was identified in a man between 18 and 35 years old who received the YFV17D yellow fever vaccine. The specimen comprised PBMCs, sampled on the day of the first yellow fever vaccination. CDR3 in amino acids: CASSKGTEAFF. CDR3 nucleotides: TGTGCCAGCAGTAAGGGCACTGAAGCTTTCTTT.